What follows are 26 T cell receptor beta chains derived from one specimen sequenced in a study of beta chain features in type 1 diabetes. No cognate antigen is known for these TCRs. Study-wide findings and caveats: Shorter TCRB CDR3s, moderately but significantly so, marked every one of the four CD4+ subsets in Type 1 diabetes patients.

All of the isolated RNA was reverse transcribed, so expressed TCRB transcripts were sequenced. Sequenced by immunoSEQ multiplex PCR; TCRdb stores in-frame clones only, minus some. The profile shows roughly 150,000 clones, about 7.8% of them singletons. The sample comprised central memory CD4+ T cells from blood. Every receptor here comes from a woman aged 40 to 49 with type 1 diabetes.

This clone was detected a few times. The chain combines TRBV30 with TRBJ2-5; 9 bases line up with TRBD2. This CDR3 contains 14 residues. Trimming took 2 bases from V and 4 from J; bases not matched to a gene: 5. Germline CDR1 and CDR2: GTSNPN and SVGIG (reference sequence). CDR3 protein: CAWSIKAGGETQYF. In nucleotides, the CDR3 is TGTGCCTGGAGTATAAAAGCGGGAGGAGAGACCCAGTACTTC.

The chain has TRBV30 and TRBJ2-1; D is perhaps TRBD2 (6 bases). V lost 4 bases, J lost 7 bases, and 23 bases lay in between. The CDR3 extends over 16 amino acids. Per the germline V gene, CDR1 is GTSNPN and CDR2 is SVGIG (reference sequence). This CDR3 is CAWNKGRTNNANEQFF. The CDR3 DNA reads TGTGCCTGGAATAAAGGCCGGACTAATAACGCGAATGAGCAGTTCTTC.

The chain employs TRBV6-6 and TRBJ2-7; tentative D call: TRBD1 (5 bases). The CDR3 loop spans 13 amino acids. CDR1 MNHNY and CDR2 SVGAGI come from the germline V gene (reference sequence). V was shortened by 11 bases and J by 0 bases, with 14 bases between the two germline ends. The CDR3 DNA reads TGTGCCGCCGCCGCGGACATCTCCTACGAGCAGTACTTC. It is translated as CAAAADISYEQYF.

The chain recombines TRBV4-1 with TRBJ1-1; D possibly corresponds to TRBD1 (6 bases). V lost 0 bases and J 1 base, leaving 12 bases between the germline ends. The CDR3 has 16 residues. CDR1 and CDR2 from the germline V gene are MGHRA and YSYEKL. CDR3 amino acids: CASSQDKDSRNTEAFF. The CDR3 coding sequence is TGCGCCAGCAGCCAAGATAAGGACAGTCGGAACACTGAAGCTTTCTTT.

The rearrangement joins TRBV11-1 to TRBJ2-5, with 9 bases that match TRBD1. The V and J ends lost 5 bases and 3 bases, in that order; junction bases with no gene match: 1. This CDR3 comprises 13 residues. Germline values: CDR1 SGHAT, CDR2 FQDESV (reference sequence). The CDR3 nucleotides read TGTGCCAGCAGCCGGACAGGGGAAGAGACCCAGTACTTC. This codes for CASSRTGEETQYF.

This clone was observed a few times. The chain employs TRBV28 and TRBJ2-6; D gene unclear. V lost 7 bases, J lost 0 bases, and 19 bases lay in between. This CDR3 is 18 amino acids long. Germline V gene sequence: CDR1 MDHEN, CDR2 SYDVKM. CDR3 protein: CASTHSSGGGSGANVLTF. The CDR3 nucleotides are TGTGCCAGCACCCATTCATCGGGTGGCGGCTCTGGGGCCAACGTCCTGACTTTC.

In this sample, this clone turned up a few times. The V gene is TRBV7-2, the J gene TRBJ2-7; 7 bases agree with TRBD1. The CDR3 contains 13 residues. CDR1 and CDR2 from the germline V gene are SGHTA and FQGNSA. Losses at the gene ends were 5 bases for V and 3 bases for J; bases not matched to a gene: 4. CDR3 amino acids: CASSRGGGYEQYF. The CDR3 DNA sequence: TGTGCCAGCAGCCGAGGGGGCGGCTACGAGCAGTACTTC.

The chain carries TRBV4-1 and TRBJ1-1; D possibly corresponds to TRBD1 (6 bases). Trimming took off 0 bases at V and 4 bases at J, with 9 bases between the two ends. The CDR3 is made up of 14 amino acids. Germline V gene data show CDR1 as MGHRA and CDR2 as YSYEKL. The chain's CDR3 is CASSQEFRGTEAFF. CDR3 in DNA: TGCGCCAGCAGCCAAGAGTTCAGGGGCACTGAAGCTTTCTTT.

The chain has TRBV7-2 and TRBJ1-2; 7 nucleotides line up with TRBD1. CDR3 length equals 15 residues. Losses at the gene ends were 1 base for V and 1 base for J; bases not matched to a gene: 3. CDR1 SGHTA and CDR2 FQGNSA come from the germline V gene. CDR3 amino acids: CASSLDRGSNYGYTF. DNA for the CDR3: TGTGCCAGCAGCTTAGACAGGGGAAGTAACTATGGCTACACCTTC.

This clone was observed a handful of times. Here the CDR3 reads CASSFSGSRGIQYF. The CDR3 region has the DNA TGCGCCAGCAGCTTTTCCGGATCTAGGGGCATTCAGTACTTC. V and J are TRBV5-1 and TRBJ2-4; D is perhaps TRBD1 (5 bases). From germline, CDR1 is SGHRS and CDR2 YFSETQ. V was clipped by 2 bases and J by 9 bases, with 15 bases between them. The CDR3 loop spans 14 amino acids.

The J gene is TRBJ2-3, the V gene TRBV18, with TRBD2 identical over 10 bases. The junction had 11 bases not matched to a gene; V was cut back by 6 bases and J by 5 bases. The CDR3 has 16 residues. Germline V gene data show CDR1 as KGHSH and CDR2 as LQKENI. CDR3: CASSQLAGLGGDTQYF. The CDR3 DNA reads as TGTGCCAGCTCGCAACTAGCGGGATTAGGGGGAGATACGCAGTATTTT.

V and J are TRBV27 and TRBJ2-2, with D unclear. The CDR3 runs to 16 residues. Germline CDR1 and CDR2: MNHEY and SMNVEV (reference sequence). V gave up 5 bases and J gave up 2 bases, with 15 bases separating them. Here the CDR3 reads CASSLSGRINTGELFF. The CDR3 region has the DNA TGTGCCAGCAGTCTCTCCGGCAGGATAAACACCGGGGAGCTGTTTTTT.

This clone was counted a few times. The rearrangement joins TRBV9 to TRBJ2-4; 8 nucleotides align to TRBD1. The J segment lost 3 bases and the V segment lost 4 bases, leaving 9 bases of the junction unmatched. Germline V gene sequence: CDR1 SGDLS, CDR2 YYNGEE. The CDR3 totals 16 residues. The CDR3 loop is CASSFGQGMSKNIQYF. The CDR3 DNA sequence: TGTGCCAGCAGCTTCGGACAGGGAATGAGCAAAAACATTCAGTACTTC.

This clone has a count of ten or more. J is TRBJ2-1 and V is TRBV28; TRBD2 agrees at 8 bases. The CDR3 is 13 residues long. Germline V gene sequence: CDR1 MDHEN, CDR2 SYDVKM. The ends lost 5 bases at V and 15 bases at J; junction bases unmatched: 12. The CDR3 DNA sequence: TGTGCCAGCAGTCCGCCCGCGGGGGGCCAGGGGTTCTTC. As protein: CASSPPAGGQGFF. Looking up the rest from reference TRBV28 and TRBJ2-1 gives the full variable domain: DVKVTQSSRYLVKRTGEKVFLECVQDMDHENMFWYRQDPGLGLRLIYFSYDVKMKEKGDIPEGYSVSREKKERFSLILESASTNQTSMYLCASSPPAGGQGFFGPGTRLTVL.

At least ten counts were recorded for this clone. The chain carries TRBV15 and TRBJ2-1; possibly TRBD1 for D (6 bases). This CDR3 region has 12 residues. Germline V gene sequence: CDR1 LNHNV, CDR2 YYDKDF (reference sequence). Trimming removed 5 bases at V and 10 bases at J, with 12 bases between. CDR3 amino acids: CATSPGEIEQFF. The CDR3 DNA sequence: TGTGCCACCAGCCCAGGGGAGATCGAGCAGTTCTTC.

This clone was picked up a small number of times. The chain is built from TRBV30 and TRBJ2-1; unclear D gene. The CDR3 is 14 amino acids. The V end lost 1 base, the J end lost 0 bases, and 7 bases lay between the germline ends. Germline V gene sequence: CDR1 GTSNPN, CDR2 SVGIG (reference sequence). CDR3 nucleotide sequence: TGTGCCTGGAGTGGGAGTGGCTCCTACAATGAGCAGTTCTTC. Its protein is CAWSGSGSYNEQFF.

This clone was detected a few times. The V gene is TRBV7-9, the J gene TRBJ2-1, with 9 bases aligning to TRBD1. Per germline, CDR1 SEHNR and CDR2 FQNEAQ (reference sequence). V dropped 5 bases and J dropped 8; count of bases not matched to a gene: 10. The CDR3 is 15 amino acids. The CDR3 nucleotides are TGTGCCAGCAGCGTTGCGGGACAGGGCGTCGATGAGCAGTTCTTC. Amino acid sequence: CASSVAGQGVDEQFF.

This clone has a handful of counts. CDR3 bases: TGCGCCAGCAGCCAAGATATAACAGGGGGCCGGAATGAGCAGTTCTTC. This gives the protein CASSQDITGGRNEQFF. J is TRBJ2-1 and V is TRBV4-3, with TRBD1 matching over 9 bases. The V segment lost 0 bases and the J segment 7 bases; nucleotides outside the gene matches: 7. This CDR3 contains 16 residues. Germline V gene lookup returns CDR1 LGHNA and CDR2 YSLEER.

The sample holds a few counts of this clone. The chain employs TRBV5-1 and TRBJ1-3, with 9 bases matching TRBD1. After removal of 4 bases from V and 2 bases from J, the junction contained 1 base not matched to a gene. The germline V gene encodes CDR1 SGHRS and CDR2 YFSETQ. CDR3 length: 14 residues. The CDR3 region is CASSRDRAGNTIYF. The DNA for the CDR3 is TGCGCCAGCAGCCGGGACAGGGCTGGAAACACCATATATTTT. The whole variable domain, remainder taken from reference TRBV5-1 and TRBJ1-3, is KAGVTQTPRYLIKTRGQQVTLSCSPISGHRSVSWYQQTPGQGLQFLFEYFSETQRNKGNFPGRFSGRQFSNSRSEMNVSTLELGDSALYLCASSRDRAGNTIYFGEGSWLTVV.

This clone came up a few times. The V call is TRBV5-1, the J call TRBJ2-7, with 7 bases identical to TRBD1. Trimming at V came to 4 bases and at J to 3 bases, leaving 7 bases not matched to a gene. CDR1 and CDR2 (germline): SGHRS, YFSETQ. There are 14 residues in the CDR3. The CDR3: CASSRAGDSYEQYF. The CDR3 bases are TGCGCCAGCAGCCGGGCCGGGGACAGCTACGAGCAGTACTTC.

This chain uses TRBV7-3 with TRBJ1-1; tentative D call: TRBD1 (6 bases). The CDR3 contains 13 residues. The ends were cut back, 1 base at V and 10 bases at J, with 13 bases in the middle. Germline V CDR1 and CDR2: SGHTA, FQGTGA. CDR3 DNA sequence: TGTGCCAGCAGCTTAATCGCAGGGGAAGGAGCTTTCTTT. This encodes CASSLIAGEGAFF.

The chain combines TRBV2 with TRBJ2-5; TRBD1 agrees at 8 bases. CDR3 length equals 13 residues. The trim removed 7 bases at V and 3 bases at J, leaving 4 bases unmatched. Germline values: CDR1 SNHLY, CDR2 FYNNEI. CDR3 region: CASNGQGEETQYF. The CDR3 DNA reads TGTGCCAGCAACGGACAGGGCGAAGAGACCCAGTACTTC.

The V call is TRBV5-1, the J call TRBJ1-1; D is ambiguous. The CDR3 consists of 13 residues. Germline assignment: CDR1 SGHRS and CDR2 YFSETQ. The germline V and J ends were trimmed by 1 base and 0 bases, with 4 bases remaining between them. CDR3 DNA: TGCGCCAGCAGCTTGATCGTGAACACTGAAGCTTTCTTT. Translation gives CASSLIVNTEAFF. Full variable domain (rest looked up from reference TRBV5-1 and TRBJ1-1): KAGVTQTPRYLIKTRGQQVTLSCSPISGHRSVSWYQQTPGQGLQFLFEYFSETQRNKGNFPGRFSGRQFSNSRSEMNVSTLELGDSALYLCASSLIVNTEAFFGQGTRLTVV.

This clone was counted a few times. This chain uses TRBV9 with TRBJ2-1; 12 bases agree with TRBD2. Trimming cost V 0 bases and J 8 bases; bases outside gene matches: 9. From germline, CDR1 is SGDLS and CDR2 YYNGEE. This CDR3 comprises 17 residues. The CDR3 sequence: CASSVVLAGGSADEQFF. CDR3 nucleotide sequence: TGTGCCAGCAGCGTAGTCCTAGCGGGGGGGTCCGCCGATGAGCAGTTCTTC.

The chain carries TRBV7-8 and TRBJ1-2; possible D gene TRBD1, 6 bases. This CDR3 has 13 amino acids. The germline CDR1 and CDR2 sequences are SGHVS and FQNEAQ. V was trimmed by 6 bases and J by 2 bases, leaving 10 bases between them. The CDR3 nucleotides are TGTGCCAGCAGGTCTCAGGGGAACTATGGCTACACCTTC. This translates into CASRSQGNYGYTF. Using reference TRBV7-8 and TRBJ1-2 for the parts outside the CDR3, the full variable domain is GAGVSQSPRYKVAKRGQDVALRCDPISGHVSLFWYQQALGQGPEFLTYFQNEAQLDKSGLPSDRFFAERPEGSVSTLKIQRTQQEDSAVYLCASRSQGNYGYTFGSGTRLTVV.

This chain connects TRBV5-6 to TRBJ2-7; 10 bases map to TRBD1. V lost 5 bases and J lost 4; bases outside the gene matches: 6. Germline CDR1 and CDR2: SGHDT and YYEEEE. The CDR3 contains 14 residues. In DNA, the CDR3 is TGTGCCAGCAGAACGGACAGGGGGGGATACGAGCAGTACTTC. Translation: CASRTDRGGYEQYF.